This TCR beta chain was sequenced during a study of human T cells and chemical hapten exposure. Stated time point: patch test 2, 6 weeks after DPC sensitization. The treatment here: therapeutic diphenylcyclopropenone sensitization with weekly scalp DPC. A single record per CDR3 protein comes from TCRdb applying MiXCR to the RACE reads. This sample has roughly 52,000 distinct CDR3 sequences; more than 9% occur once, and the top ten carry approximately 1.7%. Germline-derived CDR1 and CDR2 are DFQATT and SNEGSKA (reference sequence). The CDR3 is 13 amino acids. The ends lost 6 bases at V and 2 bases at J; junction bases unmatched: 7. This clonotype has ten or more counts. Its antigen is as yet unknown. The study's findings and limits: TCRs exceeding a frequency of 1 in 1000 stayed unchanged under DPC sensitization.

This sequence originates from a woman aged 50 to 60 with alopecia areata. Some clones in this sample may be carry-over from other donors' samples. The source material was whole blood, sampled in connection with sensitization to the hapten diphenylcyclopropenone (DPC). The V call is TRBV20-1, the J call TRBJ2-7, with 7 bases that match TRBD1. CDR3 sequence: CSAQRDSPYEQYF. The CDR3 DNA reads TGCAGTGCACAACGGGACAGCCCCTACGAGCAGTACTTC.